This TCR beta chain appears in the sequencing data of a study of Ad26.COV2.S vaccination and SARS-CoV-2 variants. Study context: Intramuscularly, Ad26.COV2.S was given either once or twice, 56 days apart. Study results and limitations: Those who received vaccine or placebo ended up with similar non-spike TCR breadth.

Only in-frame clones appear in the TCRdb table, and some are missing; sequencing was by immunoSEQ multiplex PCR. The sample yields 400,000 to 450,000 clones, approximately 90% seen once. Indicated treatment: 15 to 20 received Ad26.COV2.S at low or high dose, single or two shots; 5 received placebo; per-sample allocation not given. Specimen acquisition occurred on day 63 following the initial vaccine or placebo injection. Vaccination used an Ad26 vector expressing Wuhan-strain SARS-CoV-2 spike. A note on this clone: Its specificity is not known.

The length of the CDR3 is 15 residues. With 0 bases clipped from V and 7 bases from J, the junction kept 8 bases outside the gene matches. The germline V gene has CDR1 SGHTA and CDR2 FQGNSA. This TCR was recovered from a person between 18 and 60 years old who received the Ad26.COV2.S COVID-19 vaccine or a placebo. The sequences come from peripheral blood, collected in a trial of Ad26.COV2.S vaccine versus placebo. This chain joins TRBV7-2 and TRBJ2-7, with TRBD1 matching over 8 bases. CDR3 sequence reads: CASSLAGTGAWEQYF. The CDR3 DNA follows: TGTGCCAGCAGCTTAGCGGGGACAGGAGCCTGGGAGCAGTACTTC.